This is a list of T cell receptor beta chains from one sample in a study of T-cell reconstitution after alpha-beta-depleted transplantation in children. One entry per CDR3 protein results from TCRdb running MiXCR on the PCR reads. The sample records about 350,000 distinct CDR3 sequences, more than 10% being singletons. Sequenced here: PBMCs, sampled from the stem cell graft. All receptors come from a human donor who donated a stem cell graft to a child with Fanconi anemia. CDR3s include the opening cysteine and the closing phenylalanine or tryptophan. D genes are given only for firm matches. Size values are once, few and many counts, or a class for expanded clones, and some rows have none.

j_call v_call clone_size d_call cdr3_nt cdr3_aa
TRBJ1-2 TRBV6-5 . TRBD1 TGTGCCAGCAGTTACTTTTACGGGACAGGCCCCGGGAGTGACTATGGCAACACCTTC CASSYFYGTGPGSDYGNTF
TRBJ1-1 TRBV6-2/TRBV6-3 many . TGTGCCAGCAACCAGAGGTGGACAACCGAGGGGGCTTTCTTT CASNQRWTTEGAFF
TRBJ1-2 TRBV29-1 many . TGCAGCGTTGAAAGTAATGGGAACTATGGCTACACCTTC CSVESNGNYGYTF
TRBJ2-2 TRBV6-2/TRBV6-3 . TRBD1 TGTGCCAGCAGTTACCCCGGACAGGGGAGGACGGTGTTTTTT CASSYPGQGRTVFF
TRBJ2-2 TRBV3-1 many . TGTGCCAGCAGCCAAGGGGTGTTGAGGTACACCGGGGAGCTGTTTTTT CASSQGVLRYTGELFF
TRBJ2-3 TRBV2 many . TGTGCCAGCAAAACGGGTCAGGATACGCAGTATTTT CASKTGQDTQYF
TRBJ2-2 TRBV4-2 few . TGTGCCAGCAGCCAAACGACGGCGATCAACACCGGGGAGCTGTTTTTT CASSQTTAINTGELFF
TRBJ2-1 TRBV27 few TRBD2 TGTGCCAGCAGGCCGGGACTAGCGGGGGTGTCGGAGCAGTTCTTC CASRPGLAGVSEQFF
TRBJ2-5 TRBV11-2 . . TGTGCCAGCAGCTTAGAGCGGGGAGAGACCCAGTACTTC CASSLERGETQYF
TRBJ2-1 TRBV10-1 . TRBD1 TGCGCCAGCAGTGACCGAACCGGGACAGAGTACAATGAGCAGTTCTTC CASSDRTGTEYNEQFF
TRBJ2-7 TRBV12-3/TRBV12-4 once TRBD1 TGTGCCAGCAGTTCCATGCGGACAGGGCAGGTCGAGCAGTACTTC CASSSMRTGQVEQYF
TRBJ1-1 TRBV30 . . TGTGCCTGGAGTGCGACAGTGAACACTGAAGCTTTCTTT CAWSATVNTEAFF
TRBJ2-1 TRBV11-2 . TRBD2 TGTGCCAGCAGCCAGACTAGCGGGGGGTTTGGAGAGCAGTTCTTC CASSQTSGGFGEQFF
TRBJ2-1 TRBV24-1 few TRBD2 TGTGCCACCAGTGATTCCGGTCGACTAGCGGGGCCGGAGGACAATGAGCAGTTCTTC CATSDSGRLAGPEDNEQFF
TRBJ2-6 TRBV6-2/TRBV6-3 . . TGTGCCAGCAGTTACAAGAAGGCAGGGGCCAACGTCCTGACTTTC CASSYKKAGANVLTF
TRBJ2-5 TRBV29-1 many . TGCAGCGTTTCCTCCAGGGGCGAGACCCAGTACTTC CSVSSRGETQYF
TRBJ2-2 TRBV11-2 many TRBD1 TGTGCCAGCAGCTTTCTGGGACAGAGGGGCACCGGGGAGCTGTTTTTT CASSFLGQRGTGELFF
TRBJ2-1 TRBV18 few . TGTGCCAGCTCACCGGGTCCCCTAGCAGCATACAATGAGCAGTTCTTC CASSPGPLAAYNEQFF
TRBJ1-1 TRBV6-5 . . TGTGCCAGCAGTTACGGGGGGGCCACTGAAGCTTTCTTT CASSYGGATEAFF
TRBJ2-5 TRBV28 . . TGTGCCAGCAGTTCCTCCCAGGGGCTGCAAGAGACCCAGTACTTC CASSSSQGLQETQYF
TRBJ2-1 TRBV7-2 . . TGTGCCAGCAGCTTGCCGGGTGAGCAGTTCTTC CASSLPGEQFF
TRBJ2-1 TRBV5-6 many . TGTGCCAGCAGCCTTTCGGGGGCATACAATGAGCAGTTCTTC CASSLSGAYNEQFF
TRBJ2-1 TRBV20-1 . . TGCAGTGCCACACCGGGACGGAACAATGAGCAGTTCTTC CSATPGRNNEQFF
TRBJ1-6 TRBV3-1 few . TGTGCCAGCAGGCATCGGGGTTCCTCACCCCTCCACTTT CASRHRGSSPLHF
TRBJ1-1 TRBV9 few TRBD1 TGTGCCAGCAGCGTGTCGGGACAGGTCACTGAAGCTTTCTTT CASSVSGQVTEAFF
TRBJ2-1 TRBV7-2 many . TGTGCCAGCAGCTTAGGGTTGGCAGCAACCTACAATGAGCAGTTCTTC CASSLGLAATYNEQFF
TRBJ1-5 TRBV10-3 . . TGTGCCATCAGTGGGGGGAACTCCTTGAATCAGCCCCAGCATTTT CAISGGNSLNQPQHF
TRBJ2-7 TRBV5-1 few . TGCGCCAGCAGCTTGGAAGGGGCAGTCTACGAGCAGTACTTC CASSLEGAVYEQYF
TRBJ2-1 TRBV11-2 few . TGTGCCAGCAGCTTGGTAGATTGGGCCTACAATGAGCAGTTCTTC CASSLVDWAYNEQFF
TRBJ1-3 TRBV7-2 few . TGTGCCAGCAGCTTCCTGCTTTCCTCTGGAAACACCATATATTTT CASSFLLSSGNTIYF
TRBJ2-5 TRBV18 few . TGTGCCAGCTCACCAACTTCGGCTGGGGAGACCCAGTACTTC CASSPTSAGETQYF
TRBJ2-2 TRBV4-2 many TRBD2 TGTGCCAGCAGCCAACCAAGCGGGGGGCTCACCGGGGAGCTGTTTTTT CASSQPSGGLTGELFF
TRBJ2-3 TRBV5-1 . . TGCGCCAGCAGCGAGAGACCGGGACACACAGATACGCAGTATTTT CASSERPGHTDTQYF
TRBJ2-7 TRBV11-2 many . TGTGCCAGCAGGTCCGAGACAGATTATTCCTACGAGCAGTACTTC CASRSETDYSYEQYF
TRBJ2-7 TRBV6-2/TRBV6-3 . . TGTGCCAGCAGTTACCCCCATTTACAGGGATCCTACGAGCAGTACTTC CASSYPHLQGSYEQYF
TRBJ1-2 TRBV28 . TRBD1 TGTGCCAGCAGTTCCTTATACAGGGGTGGGGGCTACACCTTC CASSSLYRGGGYTF
TRBJ1-1 TRBV4-2 . TRBD1 TGTGCCAGCAGCCAAGACGGGACAGGGACTGAAGCTTTCTTT CASSQDGTGTEAFF
TRBJ2-3 TRBV14 few . TGTGCCAGCAGCCAAGTAACGGGTAATACGCAGTATTTT CASSQVTGNTQYF
TRBJ2-7 TRBV7-6 few . TGTGCCAGCAGCCCTCAGGATCCCTACGAGCAGTACTTC CASSPQDPYEQYF
TRBJ1-3 TRBV9 few . TGTGCCAGCAGCCCCCAGATATCTGGAAACACCATATATTTT CASSPQISGNTIYF
TRBJ2-5 TRBV6-5 few . TGTGCCAGCAGTTACGTTTCTAATCAAGAGACCCAGTACTTC CASSYVSNQETQYF
TRBJ1-4 TRBV7-9 . TRBD1 TGTGCCAGCAGCTTAGGGACAGGAGGTTACAATGAAAAACTGTTTTTT CASSLGTGGYNEKLFF
TRBJ2-2 TRBV27 many TRBD1 TGTGCCAGCAGACAGGGGGCGGGAACCGGGGAGCTGTTTTTT CASRQGAGTGELFF
TRBJ1-1 TRBV7-2 . . TGTGCCAGCAGCACAAGACGTGGACCGGGAGCTTTCTTT CASSTRRGPGAFF
TRBJ2-7 TRBV12-3/TRBV12-4 . TRBD1 TGTGCCAGCAGCCACACAGGGGTCGAGCAGTACTTC CASSHTGVEQYF
TRBJ1-5 TRBV20-1 . . TGCAGTGCTAGAGAGAGGGGTAGCAATCAGCCCCAGCATTTT CSARERGSNQPQHF
TRBJ2-7 TRBV7-2 many . TGTGCCAGCAGCTTAGTGGCTACAGGAGAGCAGTACTTC CASSLVATGEQYF
TRBJ1-6 TRBV20-1 many . TGCAGTGCTGTAACAGGCGTTCATCCTTTTTTT CSAVTGVHPFF
TRBJ2-5 TRBV5-6 . TRBD2 TGTGCCAGCAGCTTGAGGTCGTCGGGGGGCCAAGAGACCCAGTACTTC CASSLRSSGGQETQYF
TRBJ1-6 TRBV29-1 many . TGCAGCGTTAAAGTTGGACGAGATAATTCACCCCTCCACTTT CSVKVGRDNSPLHF
TRBJ1-5 TRBV15 . TRBD1 TGTGCCACCAGCAGAGAAGTCCCAAACAGGGGGGCATATCAGCCCCAGCATTTT CATSREVPNRGAYQPQHF
TRBJ1-2 TRBV28 . . TGTGCCAGCAGTCCCATCCGTAGAAGGAGGGGAAGAGGGGGCTACACCTTC CASSPIRRRRGRGGYTF
TRBJ2-3 TRBV5-8 many . TGTGCCAGCAGCTTGGGGGTTTGGAGCACAGATACGCAGTATTTT CASSLGVWSTDTQYF
TRBJ2-2 TRBV5-5 few TRBD1 TGTGCCAGCAGCCCCCAGGACAGGGCCACCGGGGAGCTGTTTTTT CASSPQDRATGELFF
TRBJ1-2 TRBV4-3 . . TGCGCCAGCAGCCAACAGGGATCTAACTATGGCTACACCTTC CASSQQGSNYGYTF